The rows below give T cell receptor beta chains drawn from one sample of a study of blood T cell repertoires in COVID-19. Repertoires were generated with immunoSEQ multiplex PCR, while TCRdb's copy carries only in-frame clones and drops some. This sample has about 320,000 clones, with about 82% found just once. The sequenced sample was peripheral blood. These receptors came from a woman aged 45-60 years with acute or convalescent COVID-19. CDR3s include the opening cysteine and the closing phenylalanine or tryptophan. The D gene is left open where the match is weak. A clone size is listed for some rows: how often the clone was seen (once, few, many), or a class if it is expanded.

J,length,size,V,D,DNA,CDR3
TRBJ2-5,14,-,TRBV18,-,TGTGCCAGCTCACCACCGGGGCAGCAAGAGACCCAGTACTTC,CASSPPGQQETQYF
TRBJ2-5,14,-,TRBV7-9,TRBD1,TGTGCCAGCAGCCGGACAGGGAGGTTGGAGACCCAGTACTTC,CASSRTGRLETQYF
TRBJ1-2,11,-,TRBV6-6,-,TGTGCCAGCGGGACTTCAGGTGGCTACACCTTC,CASGTSGGYTF
TRBJ2-7,10,-,TRBV28,-,TGTGCCAGCAGTTCAAGGGGGAAGTACTTC,CASSSRGKYF
TRBJ1-2,16,-,TRBV7-9,-,TGTGCCAGCAGCTTAGGAGACTGGAGACGGGACTATGGCTACACCTTC,CASSLGDWRRDYGYTF
TRBJ1-3,17,-,TRBV19,-,TGTGCCAGTAGTACCCGCGCTGGTCGAACCGCTGGAAACACCATATATTTT,CASSTRAGRTAGNTIYF
TRBJ2-2,15,-,TRBV19,-,TGTGCCAGTAGTTTAATAGCGCGGGACACCGGGGAGCTGTTTTTT,CASSLIARDTGELFF
TRBJ2-5,13,-,TRBV7-2,-,TGTGCCAGCGGACTCCCTGCGTTGGAGACCCAGTACTTC,CASGLPALETQYF
TRBJ2-2,16,-,TRBV7-6,TRBD2,TGTGCCAGCAGCCCCCTAGGGAGGGAGGTCACCGGGGAGCTGTTTTTT,CASSPLGREVTGELFF
TRBJ1-5,13,-,TRBV29-1,-,TGCAGCGTTGGGCAAAATAGCAATCAGCCCCAGCATTTT,CSVGQNSNQPQHF
TRBJ1-6,14,-,TRBV11-1,-,TGTGCCAGCAGCTTAGAACAGGGAAATTCACCCCTCCACTTT,CASSLEQGNSPLHF
TRBJ2-7,15,-,TRBV3-1/TRBV3-2,-,TGTGCCAGCAGCCAATTCGGGGGACCTAACGGCGAGCAGTACTTC,CASSQFGGPNGEQYF
TRBJ1-6,15,-,TRBV11-2,-,TGTGCCAGCAGCTTAAGGGCAGGGGTTGATTCACCCCTCCACTTT,CASSLRAGVDSPLHF
TRBJ1-6,15,-,TRBV19,-,TGTGCCAGTAGGACGATAACAGGATCTCATTCACCCCTCCACTTT,CASRTITGSHSPLHF
TRBJ2-3,15,-,TRBV7-2,-,TGTGCCAGCAGCCTCTATAAGGCCGGGTCAGATACGCAGTATTTT,CASSLYKAGSDTQYF
TRBJ2-7,15,-,TRBV11-2,-,TGTGCCAGCAGCTTAGGTGCCAGAGGGAAACTCGAGCAGTACTTC,CASSLGARGKLEQYF
TRBJ2-1,16,-,TRBV7-3,TRBD2,TGTGCCAGCAGCTTAGACCTAGCGGGAACCTTCAATGAGCAGTTCTTC,CASSLDLAGTFNEQFF
TRBJ1-2,15,-,TRBV7-2,-,TGTGCCAGCAGCCCCGTACAGGGAGCTAACTATGGCTACACCTTC,CASSPVQGANYGYTF
TRBJ2-7,13,-,TRBV6-6,-,TGTGCCAGCAGACAGACAGCCTCCTACGAGCAGTACTTC,CASRQTASYEQYF
TRBJ2-7,13,-,TRBV11-2,TRBD1,TGTGCCAGCAGCCAGGGACAGCCCTACGAGCAGTACTTC,CASSQGQPYEQYF
TRBJ1-1,16,-,TRBV2,TRBD1,TGTGCCAGCACGAAGGGACAGGGGGCGACGGGCACTGAAGCTTTCTTT,CASTKGQGATGTEAFF
TRBJ1-1,15,-,TRBV7-6,-,TGTGCCAGCAGCTTAGGGCAGGGCGGTGGCACTGAAGCTTTCTTT,CASSLGQGGGTEAFF
TRBJ2-5,13,-,TRBV29-1,-,TGCAGCGGAACCGACAGATACCAAGAGACCCAGTACTTC,CSGTDRYQETQYF
TRBJ2-7,12,-,TRBV5-5,-,TGTGCCAGCAGCCCAGTCGACTACGAGCAGTACTTC,CASSPVDYEQYF
TRBJ1-1,13,once,TRBV29-1,-,TGCAGCGTTGCCAGGGCGGCGGACACTGAAGCTTTCTTT,CSVARAADTEAFF
TRBJ1-5,13,few,TRBV10-3,-,TGTGCCATCAGTGAGGCAGGGTACCAGCCCCAGCATTTT,CAISEAGYQPQHF
TRBJ1-1,13,once,TRBV6-1,TRBD1,TGTGCCAGCAGTGAGACAGGGTTCACTGAAGCTTTCTTT,CASSETGFTEAFF
TRBJ2-3,13,-,TRBV11-2,-,TGTGCCAGCAGGTCAATTACTACAGATACGCAGTATTTT,CASRSITTDTQYF
TRBJ2-5,13,-,TRBV12-5,-,TGTGCTAGTGGTTTGTTGTCGAGCGAGACCCAGTACTTC,CASGLLSSETQYF
TRBJ1-4,15,-,TRBV7-2,TRBD1,TGTGCCAGCAGCCCTTTGGCAGGGGGCAATGAAAAACTGTTTTTT,CASSPLAGGNEKLFF
TRBJ2-2,13,once,TRBV11-2,-,TGTGCCAGCACCGAAAGGGGCACCGGGGAGCTGTTTTTT,CASTERGTGELFF
TRBJ2-7,13,few,TRBV9,-,TGTGCCAGCAGCCCTCTTAGCGCGGGGGAGCAGTACTTC,CASSPLSAGEQYF
TRBJ2-1,14,-,TRBV6-5,-,TGTGCCAGCACTTCGGACTACGCCCTCAATGAGCAGTTCTTC,CASTSDYALNEQFF
TRBJ1-5,16,-,TRBV7-2,TRBD1,TGTGCCAGCAGCTTTCAAGTTGGGACAGCCAATCAGCCCCAGCATTTT,CASSFQVGTANQPQHF
TRBJ1-4,12,-,TRBV7-9,-,TGTGCCAGCAGCTTCAGAGCCGGTGACGGGGAATTT,CASSFRAGDGEF
TRBJ2-2,15,-,TRBV28,TRBD2,TGTGCCAGCGATGTGCGGGAGTCGGGCACCGGGGAGCTGTTTTTT,CASDVRESGTGELFF
TRBJ2-2,14,-,TRBV9,TRBD2,TGTGCCAGCATGCCAGCGGGAGGGACCGGGGAGCTGTTTTTT,CASMPAGGTGELFF
TRBJ2-1,15,-,TRBV7-7,TRBD2,TGTGCCAGCAGCTTAGGGACTAGCGAGTACAATGAGCAGTTCTTC,CASSLGTSEYNEQFF
TRBJ1-2,18,few,TRBV9,TRBD1,TGTGCCAGCAGCGTAGTAACCCAGGGACAGGGAATTACCTATGGCTACACCTTC,CASSVVTQGQGITYGYTF
TRBJ2-7,14,-,TRBV4-1,-,TGCGCCAGCAGCCACATACGGGGTACCTACGAGCAGTACTTC,CASSHIRGTYEQYF
TRBJ2-7,14,-,TRBV10-1,-,TGCGCCAGCATGGATTCGGACAGCGCCTACGAGCAGTACTTC,CASMDSDSAYEQYF
TRBJ1-1,15,-,TRBV27,-,TGTGCCAGCAGTTCCCCCGGAGGGAGAATCACTGAAGCTTTCTTT,CASSSPGGRITEAFF
TRBJ1-4,19,few,TRBV7-7,TRBD1,TGTGCCAGCGGGTTTTTGGGGACAGGGTTCATCCCGGGGGATGAAAAACTGTTTTTT,CASGFLGTGFIPGDEKLFF
TRBJ1-5,13,few,TRBV28,-,TGTGCCAGCAGTCTGACAGGAAATCAGCCCCAGCATTTT,CASSLTGNQPQHF
TRBJ2-1,15,-,TRBV19,-,TGTGCCAGTAGTATAGTTGCGTATACCTACAATGAGCAGTTCTTC,CASSIVAYTYNEQFF
TRBJ1-2,13,once,TRBV7-8,-,TGTGCCAGCAGCTTAGCCCCAGGATTTGGCTACACCTTC,CASSLAPGFGYTF
TRBJ2-1,17,-,TRBV6-4,TRBD1,TGTGCCAGCAGTGACTCGACGGGGACAGGGGCATACAATGAGCAGTTCTTC,CASSDSTGTGAYNEQFF
TRBJ2-1,14,-,TRBV19,-,TGTGCCAGTATGTCGGGGGATTTCTACAATGAGCAGTTCTTC,CASMSGDFYNEQFF
TRBJ2-2,18,-,TRBV28,-,TGTGCCAGCAGTTCATGGACAGAACCTTTCGCGAACACCGGGGAGCTGTTTTTT,CASSSWTEPFANTGELFF
TRBJ2-3,17,-,TRBV24-1,-,TGTGCCACCAGTGATTATAGTAGGAGACAGCTCACAGATACGCAGTATTTT,CATSDYSRRQLTDTQYF
TRBJ2-1,14,-,TRBV11-3,-,TGTGCCAGCCCGCCCTGGAGGACGGACAATGAGCAGTTCTTC,CASPPWRTDNEQFF
TRBJ2-3,14,-,TRBV27,-,TGTGCCAGCAGTTTGGGTCAGGGCGCAGATACGCAGTATTTT,CASSLGQGADTQYF
TRBJ2-1,14,-,TRBV2,-,TGTGCCAGCACTCGGGTTGGAACCTACAATGAGCAGTTCTTC,CASTRVGTYNEQFF
TRBJ2-2,13,-,TRBV18,TRBD1,TGTGCCAGCTCGGAGACAGGGACCGGGGAGCTGTTTTTT,CASSETGTGELFF
TRBJ2-7,14,-,TRBV25-1,-,TGTGCCAGCAGTAGAACAGTCTTGGGAGGCGAGCAGTACTTC,CASSRTVLGGEQYF
TRBJ1-5,14,once,TRBV2,-,TGTGCCAGCAGTGAATCGGGGAGGAATCAGCCCCAGCATTTT,CASSESGRNQPQHF
TRBJ2-5,14,-,TRBV3-1/TRBV3-2,-,TGTGCCAGCAGCCAAGTTGATAGTAAAGAGACCCAGTACTTC,CASSQVDSKETQYF
TRBJ2-7,16,-,TRBV27,-,TGTGCCAGCAGTTCAAAACCCACCCGGGACTCAAACGAGCAGTACTTC,CASSSKPTRDSNEQYF
TRBJ2-2,16,few,TRBV11-2,-,TGTGCCAGCAGACCCCCCCGCAGGGTGGACACCGGGGAGCTGTTTTTT,CASRPPRRVDTGELFF
TRBJ1-5,13,-,TRBV10-1,-,TGCGCCAGCAGTCGGGGAAACAATCAGCCCCAGCATTTT,CASSRGNNQPQHF